The entry below describes one TCR beta chain. This sample also contains other DNA sequences that code for the same CDR3. Germline V gene sequence: CDR1 KGHSH, CDR2 LQKENI. The trim removed 3 bases at V and 7 bases at J, leaving 2 bases unmatched. CDR3 size: 15 residues. The data were obtained in a study of blood T cell repertoires in COVID-19. The protocol was immunoSEQ multiplex PCR, while the TCRdb copy is restricted to in-frame clones and leaves out a portion. The sample includes 200,000 to 250,000 clones, around 92% of them seen just once. The sequenced material came from peripheral blood. J is TRBJ1-6 and V is TRBV18; TRBD1 agrees at 11 bases. The sequence derives from a man aged 25-45 years with acute or convalescent COVID-19. The CDR3 DNA is TGTGCCAGCTCACCTGGGACAGGGGGGAATTCACCCCTCCACTTT. It yields the protein CASSPGTGGNSPLHF.